This T cell receptor beta chain stems from a study of cytotoxic CD8 clonotypes in ibrutinib-treated CLL. Notes on the study in general: Clonality correlated strongly with circulating CD8+ T cells and exceeded age-matched healthy donors at baseline. Sustained-remission and progressing patients' sampling times differed.

Worth noting for this clone: Its antigen is undetermined.

This table comes from immunoSEQ multiplex PCR, and its TCRdb copy is limited to in-frame clones, with some not included. The table includes about 300,000 clones, roughly 76% detected once. The clonotype was recovered from a human donor with chronic lymphocytic leukemia. The starting material was PBMCs, obtained at disease progression, from a patient treated with ibrutinib.

This CDR3 reads CASSLEGYYNEQFF. In DNA form, the CDR3 reads TGTGCCAGCAGCTTAGAGGGTTACTACAATGAGCAGTTCTTC. V gene TRBV7-2 combines with J gene TRBJ2-1; D uncertain. CDR3 length: 14 amino acids. Germline V CDR1 and CDR2: SGHTA, FQGNSA. V was cut by 1 base and J by 3 bases, with 7 bases left in between.